Presented here are 25 T cell receptor beta chains from one specimen sequenced in a study of T cell responses to AZD1222 COVID-19 vaccine. Only in-frame clones appear in the TCRdb table, and some are missing; sequencing was by immunoSEQ multiplex PCR. The table has 120,000 or so clones, 85% to 90% seen once. Material: peripheral blood, obtained 28 days after the second AZD1222 dose. The receptors shown here come from an adult who received the AZD1222 COVID-19 vaccine.

This chain joins TRBV6-5 and TRBJ1-1, with D perhaps TRBD1 (5 bases). Per germline, CDR1 MNHEY and CDR2 SVGAGI. The CDR3 has 11 residues. V lost 1 base and J lost 10, with 7 bases in between. Here the CDR3 DNA reads TGTGCCAGCAGTTACTGGGGGGGAGCTTTCTTT. Its protein is CASSYWGGAFF.

The chain combines TRBV5-1 with TRBJ1-5, with a tentative D call TRBD1 (5 bases). V lost 0 bases and J 2 bases, leaving 15 bases between the germline ends. CDR3 length: 17 amino acids. Germline CDR1 is SGHRS and CDR2 is YFSETQ. For the CDR3, the DNA is TGCGCCAGCAGCTTGGATTTTGTCAAAGGGGGCAATCAGCCCCAGCATTTT. It codes for CASSLDFVKGGNQPQHF.

The table lists this clone with a count of one. V usage is TRBV4-2 and J usage is TRBJ1-5, with TRBD1 matching 7 bases. V shed 1 base, J shed 4 bases, and the junction held 7 bases outside the gene matches. CDR3 length equals 16 residues. CDR1 LGHNA and CDR2 YNFKEQ come from the germline V gene. This chain's CDR3 is CASSQGATRGNQPQHF. Written as DNA, the CDR3 is TGTGCCAGCAGCCAAGGAGCCACCAGGGGGAATCAGCCCCAGCATTTT.

CDR3 in DNA: TGCGCCAGCAGCCAAGAAGGGGGGACAGGGAACACCATATATTTT. Translating it yields CASSQEGGTGNTIYF. This rearrangement joins TRBV4-1 to TRBJ1-3, with 9 bases that match TRBD1. The CDR3 loop spans 15 amino acids. Trimming cost V 0 bases and J 7 bases; bases outside gene matches: 4. CDR1 MGHRA and CDR2 YSYEKL come from the germline V gene.

The J gene is TRBJ1-5, the V gene TRBV7-2; D remains unclear. Looked up from germline, CDR1 is SGHTA and CDR2 is FQGNSA. V lost 3 bases and J 6 bases, leaving 18 bases between the germline ends. The CDR3 totals 16 residues. The CDR3 DNA reads TGTGCCAGCAGCTTTAGTGGCGATTTAATTAGTCAGCCCCAGCATTTT. It encodes CASSFSGDLISQPQHF.

In its sample, this clone was seen many times. The chain recombines TRBV18 with TRBJ1-6; no firm D call. With 0 bases removed from V and 6 bases from J, the gap between germline ends came to 18 bases. Germline V CDR1 and CDR2: KGHSH, LQKENI. CDR3 length: 18 amino acids. The CDR3 protein is CASSPPMGTRRANSPLHF. For the CDR3, the DNA is TGTGCCAGCTCACCACCGATGGGCACCCGCCGGGCTAATTCACCCCTCCACTTT.

V usage is TRBV7-3 and J usage is TRBJ2-1; D may match TRBD1 or TRBD2 (5 bases each). CDR3 length: 13 amino acids. The ends were cut back, 3 bases at V and 8 bases at J, with 11 bases in the middle. Germline V gene lookup returns CDR1 SGHTA and CDR2 FQGTGA. CDR3 sequence: CASSFMGRDEQFF. CDR3 coding DNA: TGTGCCAGCAGCTTCATGGGACGTGATGAGCAGTTCTTC.

This sequence joins TRBV18 and TRBJ2-5, with D hard to call. CDR3 length equals 12 residues. Germline V gene data show CDR1 as KGHSH and CDR2 as LQKENI. The germline V and J ends were trimmed by 1 base and 4 bases, with 4 bases remaining between them. The CDR3 coding sequence is TGTGCCAGCTCACCACTCCGAGAGACCCAGTACTTC. This translates into CASSPLRETQYF.

This clone appeared a single time. V and J are TRBV19 and TRBJ1-2; 9 bases line up with TRBD1. CDR1 and CDR2 from the germline V gene are LNHDA and SQIVND (reference sequence). The CDR3 is 17 amino acids. The V gene end was trimmed by 4 bases and the J gene end by 3 bases; junction bases not matched to a gene: 12. As DNA, the CDR3 is TGTGCCAGTAGTACCATTACTCCGGGACAGGGTTACTATGGCTACACCTTC. Its translation: CASSTITPGQGYYGYTF.

This sequence joins TRBV14 and TRBJ2-2; the D is unclear. V dropped 0 bases and J dropped 6 bases, with 5 bases sitting between them. This CDR3 region has 13 residues. Germline V CDR1 and CDR2: SGHDN, FVKESK. CDR3 nucleotide sequence: TGTGCCAGCAGCCAAGAACCGCCCGGGGAGCTGTTTTTT. This codes for CASSQEPPGELFF.

The rearrangement uses TRBV27 and TRBJ2-6, with 7 bases aligning to TRBD1. Germline V gene lookup returns CDR1 MNHEY and CDR2 SMNVEV (reference sequence). The CDR3 has 18 amino acids. V was pared by 5 bases and J by 0 bases, with 10 bases of the junction left unmatched. CDR3: CASSLQGRLSSGANVLTF. CDR3 bases: TGTGCCAGCAGTCTACAGGGGAGATTGAGCTCTGGGGCCAACGTCCTGACTTTC. The whole variable domain, filled in from reference TRBV27 and TRBJ2-6, reads EAQVTQNPRYLITVTGKKLTVTCSQNMNHEYMSWYRQDPGLGLRQIYYSMNVEVTDKGDVPEGYKVSRKEKRNFPLILESPSPNQTSLYFCASSLQGRLSSGANVLTFGAGSRLTVL.

Points on this clone: A junction boundary mismatches the germline segment, possibly from a read error. The chain uses TRBV10-3 and TRBJ1-2, with 10 bases matching TRBD1. This CDR3 comprises 14 residues. CDR1 is ENHRY and CDR2 is SYGVKD in the germline V gene. The CDR3 DNA reads TGTGCCATGTCTTCAGACAGGGGGCTAAATAGTTTCGCCTTC. Protein sequence: CAMSSDRGLNSFAF.

This clone was recorded only once. The chain carries TRBV25-1 and TRBJ2-7, with 7 nucleotides matching TRBD1. This CDR3 contains 15 residues. The V segment lost 5 bases and the J segment 5 bases; nucleotides outside the gene matches: 12. From germline, CDR1 is MGHDK and CDR2 SYGVNS. CDR3 amino acids: CASSRQESTGDEQYF. The CDR3 bases are TGTGCCAGCAGTAGACAAGAAAGTACAGGGGACGAGCAGTACTTC.

This chain links TRBV28 with TRBJ1-1; TRBD1 aligns across 9 bases. The CDR3 length is 16 residues. The V segment lost 5 bases and the J segment 4 bases; nucleotides outside the gene matches: 11. In germline, CDR1 is MDHEN, CDR2 SYDVKM. The CDR3 reads CASSPVGTGGRTEAFF. The CDR3 nucleotides read TGTGCCAGCAGTCCAGTGGGAACAGGGGGCCGCACTGAAGCTTTCTTT. Complete variable domain (other parts from reference TRBV28 and TRBJ1-1): DVKVTQSSRYLVKRTGEKVFLECVQDMDHENMFWYRQDPGLGLRLIYFSYDVKMKEKGDIPEGYSVSREKKERFSLILESASTNQTSMYLCASSPVGTGGRTEAFFGQGTRLTVV.

The chain links TRBV6-1 to TRBJ2-2, with D perhaps assigned TRBD1 or TRBD2 (5 bases each). V lost 10 bases, J lost 3 bases, and 9 bases lay in between. This CDR3 is 12 amino acids long. Germline CDR1 MNHNS, CDR2 SASEGT. CDR3 residues: CAMGTDTGELFF. CDR3 coding DNA: TGTGCCATGGGGACGGACACCGGGGAGCTGTTTTTT.

The chain is built from TRBV4-3 and TRBJ1-3; possibly TRBD1 for D (6 bases). The CDR3 extends over 15 amino acids. V shed 4 bases and J shed 3 bases, with 13 bases lying between them. Looked up from germline, CDR1 is LGHNA and CDR2 is YSLEER. CDR3 nucleotides: TGCGCCAGCAGCCCCACGGGGGGCCGTGGAAACACCATATATTTT. Translating it yields CASSPTGGRGNTIYF.

The chain joins TRBV5-4 to TRBJ1-2; 8 nucleotides align to TRBD1. J lost 11 bases, V lost 5 bases, and 8 bases had no gene match. This CDR3 spans 12 amino acids. Germline V CDR1 and CDR2: SGHNT, YYREEE (reference sequence). The CDR3 reads CASSLTGVGYTF. In nucleotides, the CDR3 is TGTGCCAGCAGTCTGACAGGGGTTGGGTACACCTTC.

This rearrangement joins TRBV7-3 to TRBJ2-1; 10 nucleotides agree with TRBD2. The V gene's germline CDR1 is SGHTA and CDR2 FQGTGA. The CDR3 is made up of 16 amino acids. The V and J ends lost 5 bases and 7 bases, in that order; junction bases with no gene match: 11. The CDR3 coding sequence is TGTGCCAGCAGCCGGGGGAGCGGGAGGGTTGTGAATGAGCAGTTCTTC. Translation: CASSRGSGRVVNEQFF.

This chain uses TRBV4-3 with TRBJ1-1, with D hard to call. V dropped 1 base and J dropped 0 bases, with 6 bases sitting between them. The length of the CDR3 is 14 residues. CDR1 is LGHNA, CDR2 YSLEER, per germline. CDR3 DNA sequence: TGCGCCAGCAGCCAAGCGTTCGTGAACACTGAAGCTTTCTTT. Translating gives CASSQAFVNTEAFF.

CDR3 bases: TGTGCCAGCAGTCCCTCAGGGGTTCCAAGCTATGGCTACACCTTC. This gives the protein CASSPSGVPSYGYTF. The chain links TRBV28 to TRBJ1-2, with TRBD1 as a possible D gene (6 bases). CDR1 is MDHEN, CDR2 SYDVKM, per germline. This CDR3 has 15 amino acids. V lost 5 bases and J lost 4, with 17 bases in between.

The chain links TRBV9 to TRBJ2-1; D is uncertain. This CDR3 spans 14 amino acids. CDR1 SGDLS and CDR2 YYNGEE come from the germline V gene. V lost 5 bases to trimming and J lost 4 bases, with 13 bases between them. The CDR3 DNA sequence: TGTGCCAGCAGTCACATAGGGATATACAATGAGCAGTTCTTC. This codes for CASSHIGIYNEQFF.

In this sample, this clone turned up a few times. The genes are TRBV6-5 and TRBJ1-6, with D uncertain. The CDR3 is 16 residues long. The ends were cut back, 3 bases at V and 0 bases at J, with 9 bases in the middle. CDR1 is MNHEY and CDR2 is SVGAGI in the germline V gene. This CDR3 reads CASSYEADSYNSPLHF. In nucleotides, the CDR3 is TGTGCCAGCAGTTATGAGGCGGACTCCTATAATTCACCCCTCCACTTT.

The J gene is TRBJ1-2, the V gene TRBV7-3, with TRBD1 matching over 11 bases. This CDR3 has 14 amino acids. V lost 2 bases, J lost 4 bases, and 0 bases stayed unmatched. The germline V gene has CDR1 SGHTA and CDR2 FQGTGA. The CDR3: CASSLGTGGYGYTF. Here the CDR3 DNA reads TGTGCCAGCAGCTTAGGGACAGGGGGCTATGGCTACACCTTC.

J is TRBJ1-2 and V is TRBV19, with no clear D. The CDR3 totals 15 residues. Germline V gives CDR1 LNHDA, CDR2 SQIVND (reference sequence). Trimming left V 3 bases short and J 0 bases short, with 11 bases between. For the CDR3, the DNA is TGTGCCAGTAGTATCCTGGAAGGAGCTAACTATGGCTACACCTTC. Translation gives CASSILEGANYGYTF.

The gene calls are TRBV11-2 and TRBJ2-2, with D perhaps matching TRBD2 (6 bases). V lost 0 bases and J 6 bases, leaving 11 bases between the germline ends. This CDR3 is 15 amino acids long. The V gene's germline CDR1 is SGHAT and CDR2 FQNNGV. CDR3 amino acids: CASSLEGGSAGELFF. For the CDR3, the DNA is TGTGCCAGCAGCTTAGAGGGAGGTTCGGCCGGGGAGCTGTTTTTT.